This T cell receptor beta chain was captured in a study of T cell responses to AZD1222 COVID-19 vaccine. The method was immunoSEQ multiplex PCR; TCRdb's version includes in-frame clones alone and lacks a portion of them. Of under 150,000 clones detected, about 90% appear once; the ten largest clones hold around 7.5%. Per germline, CDR1 MDHEN and CDR2 SYDVKM. The CDR3 totals 14 residues. V lost 3 bases to trimming and J lost 11 bases, with 17 bases between them. The J gene is TRBJ1-5, the V gene TRBV28, with a tentative D call TRBD1 (6 bases). This clonotype was obtained from an adult in good health. Sample: peripheral blood, taken on day 0 of AZD1222 vaccination. CDR3 residues: CASSFVTGIVAQHF. The CDR3 DNA follows: TGTGCCAGCAGTTTCGTGACAGGAATTGTGGCCCAGCATTTT.